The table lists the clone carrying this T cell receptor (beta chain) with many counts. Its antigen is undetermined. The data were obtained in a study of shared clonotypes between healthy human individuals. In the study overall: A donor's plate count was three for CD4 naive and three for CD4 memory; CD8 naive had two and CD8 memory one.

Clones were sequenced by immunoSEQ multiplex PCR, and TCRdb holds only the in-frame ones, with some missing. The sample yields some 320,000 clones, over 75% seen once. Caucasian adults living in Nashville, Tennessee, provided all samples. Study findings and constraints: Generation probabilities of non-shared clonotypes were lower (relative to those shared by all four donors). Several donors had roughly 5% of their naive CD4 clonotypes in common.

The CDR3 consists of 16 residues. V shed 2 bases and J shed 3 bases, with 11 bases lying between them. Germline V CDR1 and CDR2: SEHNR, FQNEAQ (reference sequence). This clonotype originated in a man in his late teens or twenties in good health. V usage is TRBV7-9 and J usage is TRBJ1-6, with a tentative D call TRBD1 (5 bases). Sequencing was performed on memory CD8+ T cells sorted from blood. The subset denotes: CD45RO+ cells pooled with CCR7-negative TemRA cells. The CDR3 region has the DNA TGTGCCAGCAGCTTACTCGGGGACGTCTATAATTCACCCCTCCACTTT. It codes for CASSLLGDVYNSPLHF.